This TCR beta chain was retrieved from a study of regulatory T cells in long-lasting Graves disease. Time point meaning: newly diagnosed GD, antithyroid drugs for less than 3 months. The TCR library was made from RNA that had been extracted from PBMCs in TRIzol. Trimming shortened V by 3 bases and J by 2 bases, and 13 bases separated the two germline ends. The CDR3 has 16 amino acids. Germline assignment: CDR1 SGHTA and CDR2 FQGTGA. This clonotype was counted a few times. Researchers made TCR beta libraries by using iRepertoire HTBI primers and running Arm-PCR on CDR3 regions. MiXCR, run by TCRdb on the multiplex PCR reads, gives a single entry per CDR3 protein. This sample has roughly 320,000 distinct CDR3 sequences, with roughly a sixth found just once. These data were likewise used in another study, on T cells in Graves' hyperthyroidism and ophthalmopathy.

The chain carries TRBV7-3 and TRBJ2-2; D is perhaps TRBD1 or TRBD2 (7 bases each). The sequence was collected from a man aged 35 to 55 with Graves disease. The sample was peripheral blood mononuclear cells (PBMCs), taken at new diagnosis, from a patient treated with antithyroid drugs. The CDR3 region is CASSLQGGTNTGELFF. In DNA, the CDR3 is TGTGCCAGCAGCTTGCAGGGGGGGACTAACACCGGGGAGCTGTTTTTT.